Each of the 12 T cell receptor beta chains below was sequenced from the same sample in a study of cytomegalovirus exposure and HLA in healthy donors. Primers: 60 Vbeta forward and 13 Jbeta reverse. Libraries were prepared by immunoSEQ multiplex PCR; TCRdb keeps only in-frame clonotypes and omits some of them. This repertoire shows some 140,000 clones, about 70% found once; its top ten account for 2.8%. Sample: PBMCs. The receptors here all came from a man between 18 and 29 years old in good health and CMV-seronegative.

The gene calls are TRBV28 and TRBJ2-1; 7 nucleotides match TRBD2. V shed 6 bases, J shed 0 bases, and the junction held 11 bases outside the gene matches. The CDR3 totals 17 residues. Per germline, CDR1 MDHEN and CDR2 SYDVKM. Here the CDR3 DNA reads TGTGCCAGCAGCCGTGTCGGGCGGGGGAACTCCTACAATGAGCAGTTCTTC. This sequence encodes CASSRVGRGNSYNEQFF.

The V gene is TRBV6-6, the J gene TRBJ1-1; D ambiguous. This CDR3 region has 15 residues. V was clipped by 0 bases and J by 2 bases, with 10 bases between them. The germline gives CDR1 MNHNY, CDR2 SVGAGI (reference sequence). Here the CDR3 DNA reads TGTGCCAGCAGTTACTCGAGGTATAGTAACACTGAAGCTTTCTTT. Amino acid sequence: CASSYSRYSNTEAFF.

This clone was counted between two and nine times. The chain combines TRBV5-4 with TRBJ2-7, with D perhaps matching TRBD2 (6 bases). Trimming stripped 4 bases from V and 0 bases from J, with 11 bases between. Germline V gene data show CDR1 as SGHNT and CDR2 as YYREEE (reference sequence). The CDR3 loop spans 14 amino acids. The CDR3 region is CASSPRGGSYEQYV. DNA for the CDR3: TGTGCCAGCAGCCCTCGGGGAGGCTCCTACGAGCAGTACGTC.

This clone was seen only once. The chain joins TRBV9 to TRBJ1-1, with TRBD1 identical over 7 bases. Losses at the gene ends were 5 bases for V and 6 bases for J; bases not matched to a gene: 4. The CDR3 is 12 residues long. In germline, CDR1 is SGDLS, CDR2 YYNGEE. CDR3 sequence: CASRRTGSEAFF. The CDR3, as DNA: TGTGCCAGCAGACGGACAGGATCTGAAGCTTTCTTT.

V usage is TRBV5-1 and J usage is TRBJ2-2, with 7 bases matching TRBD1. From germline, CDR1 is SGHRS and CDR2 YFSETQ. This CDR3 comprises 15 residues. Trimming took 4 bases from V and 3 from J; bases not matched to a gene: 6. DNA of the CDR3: TGCGCCAGCAGCCCAGGGGACAGAGACACCGGGGAGCTGTTTTTT. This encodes CASSPGDRDTGELFF.

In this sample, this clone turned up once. The CDR3 sequence is CASSRDRVNTNEKLFF. The CDR3 nucleotides read TGCGCCAGCAGTCGGGACAGGGTCAATACTAATGAAAAACTGTTTTTT. This rearrangement joins TRBV5-1 to TRBJ1-4; 9 bases match TRBD1. The CDR3 runs 16 residues. Germline loops: CDR1 SGHRS, CDR2 YFSETQ. V lost 5 bases to trimming and J lost 2 bases; unmatched junction nucleotides: 7. The variable domain in full, with the rest retrieved from reference TRBV5-1 and TRBJ1-4, is KAGVTQTPRYLIKTRGQQVTLSCSPISGHRSVSWYQQTPGQGLQFLFEYFSETQRNKGNFPGRFSGRQFSNSRSEMNVSTLELGDSALYLCASSRDRVNTNEKLFFGSGTQLSVL.

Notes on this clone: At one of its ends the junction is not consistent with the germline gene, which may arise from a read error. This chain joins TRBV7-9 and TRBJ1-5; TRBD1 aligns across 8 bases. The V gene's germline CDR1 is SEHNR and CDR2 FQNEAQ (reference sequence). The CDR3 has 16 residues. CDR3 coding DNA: TGTTCCAGCAGCTCCGGGACAGGAAATAGCAATCAGCCCCAGCATTTT. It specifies CSSSSGTGNSNQPQHF. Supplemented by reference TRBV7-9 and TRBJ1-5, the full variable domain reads DTGVSQNPRHKITKRGQNVTFRCDPISEHNRLYWYRQTLGQGPEFLTYFQNEAQLEKSRLLSDRFSAERPKGSFSTLEIQRTEQGDSAMYLCSSSSGTGNSNQPQHFGDGTRLSIL.

The chain's CDR3 is CASSLEGAGGYTF. CDR3 bases: TGTGCCAGCAGCTTAGAGGGGGCTGGCGGCTACACCTTC. J is TRBJ1-2 and V is TRBV7-9; TRBD1 matches at 7 bases. The CDR3 contains 13 residues. Per the germline V gene, CDR1 is SEHNR and CDR2 is FQNEAQ (reference sequence). Losses at the gene ends were 1 base for V and 8 bases for J; bases not matched to a gene: 4.

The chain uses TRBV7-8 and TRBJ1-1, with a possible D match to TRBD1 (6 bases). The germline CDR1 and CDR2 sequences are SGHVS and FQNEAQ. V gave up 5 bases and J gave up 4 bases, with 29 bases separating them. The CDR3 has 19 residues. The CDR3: CASSRQEGGAGWLVTEAFF. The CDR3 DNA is TGTGCCAGCAGCCGACAAGAGGGGGGGGCAGGATGGTTGGTCACTGAAGCTTTCTTT.

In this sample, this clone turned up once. CDR3 DNA: TGTGCCAGCAGCTCGGAGGAGGGTTCCGACAATGAGCAGTTCTTC. Its protein is CASSSEEGSDNEQFF. The V call is TRBV7-9, the J call TRBJ2-1; TRBD2 might be the D (6 bases). This CDR3 is 15 amino acids long. Germline lookup yields CDR1 SEHNR and CDR2 FQNEAQ (reference sequence). V lost 4 bases to trimming and J lost 5 bases, with 15 bases between them.

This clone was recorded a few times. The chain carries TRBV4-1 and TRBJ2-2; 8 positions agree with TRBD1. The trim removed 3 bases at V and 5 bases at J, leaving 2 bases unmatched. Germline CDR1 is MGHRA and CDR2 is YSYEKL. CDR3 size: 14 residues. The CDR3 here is CASSHGQGTGELFF. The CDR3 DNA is TGCGCCAGCAGCCACGGACAGGGAACCGGGGAGCTGTTTTTT.

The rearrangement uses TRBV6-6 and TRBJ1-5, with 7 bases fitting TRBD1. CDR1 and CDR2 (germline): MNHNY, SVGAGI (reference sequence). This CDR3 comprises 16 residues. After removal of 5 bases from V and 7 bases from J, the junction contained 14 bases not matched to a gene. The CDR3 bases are TGTGCCAGCAGTGGGGCCCGGGACAGCATCGTCCAGCCCCAGCATTTT. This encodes CASSGARDSIVQPQHF.